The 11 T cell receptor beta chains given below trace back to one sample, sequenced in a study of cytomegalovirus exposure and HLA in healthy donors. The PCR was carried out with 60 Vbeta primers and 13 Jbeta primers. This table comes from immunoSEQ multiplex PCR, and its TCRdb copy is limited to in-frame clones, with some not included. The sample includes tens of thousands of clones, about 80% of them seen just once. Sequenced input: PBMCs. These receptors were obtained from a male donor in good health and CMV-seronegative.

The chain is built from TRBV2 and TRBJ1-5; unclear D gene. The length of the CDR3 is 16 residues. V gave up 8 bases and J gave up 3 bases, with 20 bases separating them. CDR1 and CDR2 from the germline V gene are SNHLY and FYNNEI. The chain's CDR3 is CASAPVAGFSNQPQHF. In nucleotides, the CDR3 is TGTGCCAGCGCCCCAGTTGCGGGCTTCTCCAATCAGCCCCAGCATTTT.

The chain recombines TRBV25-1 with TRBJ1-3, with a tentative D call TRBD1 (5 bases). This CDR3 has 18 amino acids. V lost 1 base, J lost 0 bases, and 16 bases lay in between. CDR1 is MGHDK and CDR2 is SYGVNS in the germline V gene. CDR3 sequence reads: CASSESTGVLRSGNTIYF. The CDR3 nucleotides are TGTGCCAGCAGTGAATCCACGGGGGTATTACGCTCTGGAAACACCATATATTTT.

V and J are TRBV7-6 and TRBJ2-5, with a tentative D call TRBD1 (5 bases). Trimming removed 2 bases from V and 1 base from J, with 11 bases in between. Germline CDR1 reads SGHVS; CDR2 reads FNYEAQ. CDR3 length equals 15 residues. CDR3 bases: TGTGCCAGCAGCTTACGGTCAGGGTCCCAAGAGACCCAGTACTTC. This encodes CASSLRSGSQETQYF.

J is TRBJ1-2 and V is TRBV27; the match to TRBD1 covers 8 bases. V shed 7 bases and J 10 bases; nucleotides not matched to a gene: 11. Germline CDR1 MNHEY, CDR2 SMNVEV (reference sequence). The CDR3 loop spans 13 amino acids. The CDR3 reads CASMKLDREIYTF. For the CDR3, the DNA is TGTGCCAGCATGAAATTGGACAGGGAGATCTACACCTTC.

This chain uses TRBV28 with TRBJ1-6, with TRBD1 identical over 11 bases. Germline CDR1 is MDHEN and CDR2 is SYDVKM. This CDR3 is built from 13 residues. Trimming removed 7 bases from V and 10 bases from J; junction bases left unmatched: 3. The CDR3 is CASIGTGGSPLHF. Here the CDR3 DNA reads TGTGCCAGCATAGGGACAGGGGGGTCACCCCTCCACTTT.

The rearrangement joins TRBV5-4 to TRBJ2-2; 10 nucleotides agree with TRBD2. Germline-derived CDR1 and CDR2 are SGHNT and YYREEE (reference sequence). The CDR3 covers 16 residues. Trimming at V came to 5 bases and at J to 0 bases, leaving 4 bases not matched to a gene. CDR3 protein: CASRAGTSANTGELFF. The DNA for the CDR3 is TGTGCCAGCAGGGCCGGGACTAGCGCGAACACCGGGGAGCTGTTTTTT.

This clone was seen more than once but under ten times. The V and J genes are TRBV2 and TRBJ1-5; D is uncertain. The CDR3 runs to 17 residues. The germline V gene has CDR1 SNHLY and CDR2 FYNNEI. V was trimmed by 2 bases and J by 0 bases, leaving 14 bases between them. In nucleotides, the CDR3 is TGTGCCAGCAGTGAAAGAGCGGTACTGTTTAGCAATCAGCCCCAGCATTTT. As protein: CASSERAVLFSNQPQHF.

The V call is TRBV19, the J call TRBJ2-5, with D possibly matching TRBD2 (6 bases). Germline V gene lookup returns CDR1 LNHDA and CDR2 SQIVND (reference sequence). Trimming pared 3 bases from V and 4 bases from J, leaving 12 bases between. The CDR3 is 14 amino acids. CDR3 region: CASSMPGTLETQYF. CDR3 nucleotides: TGTGCCAGTAGTATGCCCGGGACTTTAGAGACCCAGTACTTC.

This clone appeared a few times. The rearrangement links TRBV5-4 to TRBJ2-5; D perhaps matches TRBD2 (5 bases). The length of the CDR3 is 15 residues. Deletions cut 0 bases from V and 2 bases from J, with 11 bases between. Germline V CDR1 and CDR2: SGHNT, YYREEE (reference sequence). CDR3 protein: CASSLAQAAQETQYF. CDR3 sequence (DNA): TGTGCCAGCAGCTTGGCCCAAGCGGCTCAAGAGACCCAGTACTTC.

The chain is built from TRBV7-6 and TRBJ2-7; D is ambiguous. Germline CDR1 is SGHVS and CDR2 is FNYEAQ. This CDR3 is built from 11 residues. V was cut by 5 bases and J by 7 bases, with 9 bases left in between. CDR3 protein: CASSLDQEQYF. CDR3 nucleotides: TGTGCCAGCAGCCTCGATCAGGAGCAGTACTTC.

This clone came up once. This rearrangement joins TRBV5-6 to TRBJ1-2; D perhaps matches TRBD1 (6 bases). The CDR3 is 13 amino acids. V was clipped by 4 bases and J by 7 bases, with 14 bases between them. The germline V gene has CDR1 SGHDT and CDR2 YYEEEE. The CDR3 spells CASSHNTGFGYTF. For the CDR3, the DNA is TGTGCCAGCAGCCATAATACAGGGTTTGGCTACACCTTC.